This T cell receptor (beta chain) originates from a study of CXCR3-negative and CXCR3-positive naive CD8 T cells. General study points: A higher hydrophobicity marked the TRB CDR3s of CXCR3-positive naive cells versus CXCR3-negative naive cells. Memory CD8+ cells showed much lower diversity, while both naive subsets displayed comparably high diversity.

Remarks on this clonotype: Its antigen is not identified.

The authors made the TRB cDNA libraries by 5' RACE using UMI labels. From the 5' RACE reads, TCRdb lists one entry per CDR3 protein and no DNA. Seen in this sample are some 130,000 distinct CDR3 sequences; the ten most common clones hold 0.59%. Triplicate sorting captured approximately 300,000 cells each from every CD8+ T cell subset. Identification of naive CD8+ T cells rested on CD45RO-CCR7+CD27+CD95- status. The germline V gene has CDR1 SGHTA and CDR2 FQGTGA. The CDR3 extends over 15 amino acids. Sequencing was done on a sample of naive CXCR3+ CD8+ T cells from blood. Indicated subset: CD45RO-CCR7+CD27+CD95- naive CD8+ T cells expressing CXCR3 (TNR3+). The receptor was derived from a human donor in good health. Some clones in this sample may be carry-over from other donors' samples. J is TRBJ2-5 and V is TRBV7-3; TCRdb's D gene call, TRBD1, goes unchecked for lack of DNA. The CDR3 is CASSLIGGAQETQYF. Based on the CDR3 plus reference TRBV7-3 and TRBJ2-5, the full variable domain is GAGVSQTPSNKVTEKGKYVELRCDPISGHTALYWYRQSLGQGPEFLIYFQGTGAADDSGLPNDRFFAVRPEGSVSTLKIQRTERGDSAVYLCASSLIGGAQETQYFGPGTRLLVL.